Shown below are 25 T cell receptor beta chains from a single sample sequenced in a study of T-cell reconstitution after alpha-beta-depleted transplantation in children. TCRbeta library construction was performed incorporating unique molecular identifiers. TCRdb recomputed calls from the PCR reads with MiXCR, one row per CDR3 protein. The data hold roughly 500,000 distinct CDR3 sequences, with around 12% observed a single time. Sequences were derived from PBMCs from the stem cell graft donor, sampled from the stem cell graft. The receptors originated from a human donor who donated a stem cell graft to a child with combined immunodeficiency.

Details on this clonotype: A read error may explain this, as a much larger clone is one base away. The chain combines TRBV12-3 or TRBV12-4 with TRBJ2-3, with 10 positions matching TRBD2. The CDR3 covers 18 residues. CDR3 region: CASSQKVSGLADTDTEYF. CDR3 sequence (DNA): TGTGCCAGCAGCCAGAAAGTCAGCGGACTAGCGGACACAGATACGGAGTATTTT.

This clonotype turned up a few times. The J gene is TRBJ2-1, the V gene TRBV3-1; TRBD2 matches 11 bases. The CDR3 extends over 17 amino acids. With V trimmed by 0 bases and J by 2 bases, 3 bases remained unmatched. The germline CDR1 and CDR2 sequences are LGHDT and YNNKEL (reference sequence). The CDR3 spells CASSQDPGLAAYNEQFF. The CDR3 DNA reads TGTGCCAGCAGCCAAGATCCGGGACTAGCGGCCTACAATGAGCAGTTCTTC.

This rearrangement joins TRBV12-3 or TRBV12-4 to TRBJ2-3; 9 nucleotides agree with TRBD1. This CDR3 has 17 amino acids. Losses at the gene ends were 7 bases for V and 2 bases for J; bases not matched to a gene: 13. Written as DNA, the CDR3 is TGTGCCAGCAATTTGGGAACAGGGGGCATGGACACAGATACGCAGTATTTT. Translating it yields CASNLGTGGMDTDTQYF.

This clonotype occurred a few times. The chain carries TRBV5-6 and TRBJ2-5; tentatively, D is TRBD1 (6 bases). Trimming stripped 6 bases from V and 5 bases from J, with 14 bases between. The CDR3 runs 13 residues. Per germline, CDR1 SGHDT and CDR2 YYEEEE. The CDR3 DNA sequence: TGTGCCAGCATCCTACAGGGTCTGGAGACCCAGTACTTC. Translating gives CASILQGLETQYF.

This clonotype came up many times. The CDR3 DNA sequence: TGTGCCACCAGTGATGGGGGGACTGAAGCTTTCTTT. Translation gives CATSDGGTEAFF. The chain combines TRBV24-1 with TRBJ1-1; TRBD1 might be the D (5 bases). The CDR3 totals 12 residues. V was clipped by 3 bases and J by 5 bases, with 6 bases between them. Germline V gives CDR1 KGHDR, CDR2 SFDVKD.

This clonotype has more than one count but fewer than ten. This rearrangement joins TRBV3-1 to TRBJ2-7; 9 nucleotides line up with TRBD2. CDR3 size: 16 residues. Trimming took 5 bases from V and 0 from J; bases not matched to a gene: 8. The germline V gene encodes CDR1 LGHDT and CDR2 YNNKEL (reference sequence). The CDR3 reads CASSNRLAASSYEQYF. CDR3 DNA sequence: TGTGCCAGCAGCAACCGACTAGCGGCAAGCTCCTACGAGCAGTACTTC.

The V call is TRBV6-5, the J call TRBJ2-1; tentative D call: TRBD2 (5 bases). CDR1 is MNHEY, CDR2 SVGAGI, per germline. V dropped 1 base and J dropped 8 bases, with 12 bases sitting between them. This CDR3 region has 14 residues. The CDR3 DNA is TGTGCCAGCAGTTACTTAGTGGGAGTCGATGAGCAGTTCTTC. Encoded protein: CASSYLVGVDEQFF.

This clonotype was observed a few times. For the CDR3, the DNA is TGTGCCAGCAGTCTGGACAGGGCACTCTATGGCTACACCTTC. It codes for CASSLDRALYGYTF. The chain joins TRBV12-3 or TRBV12-4 to TRBJ1-2; 8 bases fit TRBD1. J was trimmed by 4 bases and V by 5 bases; bases with no gene match: 6. This CDR3 has 14 residues.

CDR3 nucleotides: TGTGCCAGCAGCTCCTTAGGGGGCGGCAATCAGCCCCAGCATTTT. Protein: CASSSLGGGNQPQHF. The gene calls are TRBV5-5 and TRBJ1-5; 7 nucleotides align to TRBD1. Germline V lookup: CDR1 SGHKS, CDR2 YYEKEE (reference sequence). The CDR3 runs 15 residues. The V segment lost 3 bases and the J segment 2 bases; nucleotides outside the gene matches: 5.

The rearrangement links TRBV18 to TRBJ2-7; 9 nucleotides agree with TRBD2. V was pared by 6 bases and J by 2 bases, with 5 bases of the junction left unmatched. CDR3 length: 14 residues. Germline V gives CDR1 KGHSH, CDR2 LQKENI. DNA of the CDR3: TGTGCCAGCTCGCGGGGGGGACAGACCTACGAGCAGTACTTC. Amino acid sequence: CASSRGGQTYEQYF.

This clonotype was picked up many times. This rearrangement joins TRBV7-2 to TRBJ2-7; TRBD2 matches at 10 bases. V lost 11 bases, J lost 4 bases, and 11 bases stayed unmatched. This CDR3 region has 14 residues. Germline V gene data show CDR1 as SGHTA and CDR2 as FQGNSA. The CDR3 sequence is CASSPGLANYEQYF. The CDR3 DNA reads as TGTGCCTCGTCCCCGGGACTAGCGAATTACGAGCAGTACTTC. Filled out from reference TRBV7-2 and TRBJ2-7, the complete variable domain reads GAGVSQSPSNKVTEKGKDVELRCDPISGHTALYWYRQSLGQGLEFLIYFQGNSAPDKSGLPSDRFSAERTGGSVSTLTIQRTQQEDSAVYLCASSPGLANYEQYFGPGTRLTVT.

This clonotype was seen a handful of times. The gene calls are TRBV7-2 and TRBJ1-6; D uncertain. From germline, CDR1 is SGHTA and CDR2 FQGNSA. V gave up 1 base and J gave up 9 bases, with 7 bases separating them. The CDR3 consists of 13 residues. The DNA for the CDR3 is TGTGCCAGCAGCTTAGGACCCTTTTCACCCCTCCACTTT. Its protein product is CASSLGPFSPLHF.

This chain joins TRBV9 and TRBJ2-7; TRBD1 or TRBD2 may be the D gene (6 bases each). The CDR3 totals 13 residues. The V end lost 2 bases, the J end lost 6 bases, and 12 bases lay between the germline ends. Germline lookup yields CDR1 SGDLS and CDR2 YYNGEE. The CDR3 nucleotides are TGTGCCAGCAGCGTGAATGGGGGGCTCGAGCAGTACTTC. This sequence encodes CASSVNGGLEQYF.

The chain couples TRBV24-1 to TRBJ2-1; D is perhaps TRBD2 (5 bases). Germline V gene lookup returns CDR1 KGHDR and CDR2 SFDVKD. Trimming shortened V by 0 bases and J by 2 bases, and 7 bases separated the two germline ends. CDR3 length equals 15 residues. CDR3 nucleotide sequence: TGTGCCACCAGTGATTTGCCGGGAACCTACAATGAGCAGTTCTTC. Translating it yields CATSDLPGTYNEQFF.

The chain employs TRBV7-9 and TRBJ2-2, with 7 bases fitting TRBD2. Trimming took 5 bases from V and 4 from J; bases not matched to a gene: 13. In germline, CDR1 is SEHNR, CDR2 FQNEAQ (reference sequence). The length of the CDR3 is 17 residues. This CDR3 reads CASSPPTRWEGTGELFF. CDR3 bases: TGTGCCAGCAGCCCTCCTACGCGCTGGGAGGGCACCGGGGAGCTGTTTTTT.

This chain uses TRBV4-3 with TRBJ2-1; TRBD1 is a possible D gene (5 bases). The V end lost 0 bases, the J end lost 4 bases, and 13 bases lay between the germline ends. This CDR3 has 16 amino acids. The germline gives CDR1 LGHNA, CDR2 YSLEER. The DNA of the CDR3 is TGCGCCAGCAGCCAAGATACCAGGGCGGAATACAATGAGCAGTTCTTC. This translates into CASSQDTRAEYNEQFF.

This rearrangement joins TRBV7-9 to TRBJ2-1; 11 positions match TRBD2. The germline V gene encodes CDR1 SEHNR and CDR2 FQNEAQ (reference sequence). CDR3 length equals 16 residues. J lost 9 bases, V lost 4 bases, and 11 bases had no gene match. CDR3 sequence reads: CASSSSWASGRFEQFF. The CDR3 nucleotides read TGTGCCAGCAGCTCATCCTGGGCTAGCGGGAGGTTTGAGCAGTTCTTC. The variable domain in full, with the rest retrieved from reference TRBV7-9 and TRBJ2-1, is DTGVSQNPRHKITKRGQNVTFRCDPISEHNRLYWYRQTLGQGPEFLTYFQNEAQLEKSRLLSDRFSAERPKGSFSTLEIQRTEQGDSAMYLCASSSSWASGRFEQFFGPGTRLTVL.

This clonotype was seen a handful of times. The chain couples TRBV7-3 to TRBJ2-1, with a weak D call TRBD2 (5 bases). Germline CDR1 reads SGHTA; CDR2 reads FQGTGA. Trimming cost V 5 bases and J 0 bases, with 14 bases left between them. The CDR3 consists of 16 residues. In nucleotides, the CDR3 is TGTGCCAGCAGCCTACATGGCCGGGGCTCCTACAATGAGCAGTTCTTC. Its protein product is CASSLHGRGSYNEQFF.

There are a few counts of this clonotype. The chain is built from TRBV12-3 or TRBV12-4 and TRBJ2-1, with a weak D call TRBD1 (5 bases). V lost 5 bases and J lost 5, with 19 bases in between. This CDR3 spans 16 amino acids. CDR3 loop: CASSRVRRGMNNEQFF. CDR3 coding DNA: TGTGCCAGCAGTCGGGTCCGAAGGGGCATGAACAATGAGCAGTTCTTC.

In this sample, this clonotype turned up many times. The chain has TRBV20-1 and TRBJ1-2, with no clear D. From germline, CDR1 is DFQATT and CDR2 SNEGSKA (reference sequence). The CDR3 has 14 amino acids. The germline V and J ends were trimmed by 4 bases and 4 bases, with 16 bases remaining between them. The CDR3 nucleotides are TGCAGTGCTATTAAGGGTGGACCTGGCTATGGCTACACCTTC. The encoded protein is CSAIKGGPGYGYTF.

This clonotype showed up just a few times. Written as DNA, the CDR3 is TGTGCCAGCAGTTTTACCCCTACCTGGCCCCAGCATTTT. It encodes CASSFTPTWPQHF. The chain carries TRBV27 and TRBJ1-5; D not resolved. The germline gives CDR1 MNHEY, CDR2 SMNVEV (reference sequence). The CDR3 is made up of 13 amino acids. V lost 3 bases and J lost 9, with 12 bases in between.

The gene calls are TRBV12-3 or TRBV12-4 and TRBJ1-2; the D gene is possibly TRBD1 (6 bases). Trimming removed 2 bases at V and 6 bases at J, with 7 bases between. The CDR3 totals 12 residues. This chain's CDR3 is CASSLWDNGYTF. CDR3 in DNA: TGTGCCAGCAGTTTATGGGACAATGGCTACACCTTC.

This clonotype was recorded a few times. The chain employs TRBV11-2 and TRBJ1-1; no firm D call. This CDR3 contains 13 residues. V was cut by 1 base and J by 6 bases, with 9 bases left in between. The V gene's germline CDR1 is SGHAT and CDR2 FQNNGV. CDR3 DNA sequence: TGTGCCAGCAGCTTAGGTGGTTCTGCTGAAGCTTTCTTT. As protein: CASSLGGSAEAFF.

In this sample, this clonotype turned up many times. J is TRBJ2-3 and V is TRBV7-2; 10 bases map to TRBD1. Germline V gene lookup returns CDR1 SGHTA and CDR2 FQGNSA. The ends lost 2 bases at V and 2 bases at J; junction bases unmatched: 4. This CDR3 has 16 residues. The CDR3 region is CASSLTGTGVTDTQYF. The CDR3, as DNA: TGTGCCAGCAGCTTAACCGGGACAGGGGTCACAGATACGCAGTATTTT.

In its sample, this clonotype was seen a few times. This sequence joins TRBV18 and TRBJ1-2; possibly TRBD1 for D (6 bases). The CDR3 totals 17 residues. V lost 0 bases and J 3 bases, leaving 17 bases between the germline ends. CDR1 is KGHSH and CDR2 is LQKENI in the germline V gene. The CDR3: CASSPPGRLGGDYGYTF. The CDR3 DNA is TGTGCCAGCTCACCACCGGGGCGTTTGGGGGGCGACTATGGCTACACCTTC.